The 25 T cell receptor beta chains below were found in one sample sequenced in a study of shared T cell receptors in the human thymus. Sequencing used immunoSEQ multiplex PCR; TCRdb keeps in-frame clones, though not all of them. The data contain hundreds of thousands of clones, approximately 89% of them singletons. The data also belong to a second study, concerning human thymus T cells.

Sequenced: thymocytes. All receptors derive from a boy younger than two with a congenital heart defect.

V usage is TRBV4-2 and J usage is TRBJ1-2, with 9 bases aligning to TRBD1. There are 18 residues in the CDR3. In germline, CDR1 is LGHNA, CDR2 YNFKEQ. The V segment lost 0 bases and the J segment 5 bases; nucleotides outside the gene matches: 13. In DNA, the CDR3 is TGTGCCAGCAGCCAAGACGCCCCCGGGACAGGGTTCATATATGGCTACACCTTC. Protein sequence: CASSQDAPGTGFIYGYTF.

The V call is TRBV18, the J call TRBJ2-3; D uncertain. Trimming shortened V by 3 bases and J by 5 bases, and 6 bases separated the two germline ends. Germline-derived CDR1 and CDR2 are KGHSH and LQKENI. This CDR3 spans 12 amino acids. The CDR3 loop reads CASSPSRDTQYF. For the CDR3, the DNA is TGTGCCAGCTCACCCAGTCGAGATACGCAGTATTTT.

V gene TRBV5-1 combines with J gene TRBJ2-3, with D possibly matching TRBD1 (6 bases). Trimming shortened V by 6 bases and J by 0 bases, and 8 bases separated the two germline ends. This CDR3 is 13 amino acids long. Germline CDR1 SGHRS, CDR2 YFSETQ. CDR3 sequence (DNA): TGCGCCAGCAACAGGGACAGCACAGATACGCAGTATTTT. This sequence encodes CASNRDSTDTQYF.

The gene calls are TRBV9 and TRBJ1-3; D uncertain. The germline V gene encodes CDR1 SGDLS and CDR2 YYNGEE. This CDR3 comprises 14 residues. With 0 bases removed from V and 3 bases from J, the gap between germline ends came to 7 bases. The CDR3 protein is CASSVDGDGNTIYF. In nucleotides, the CDR3 is TGTGCCAGCAGCGTAGACGGGGATGGAAACACCATATATTTT.

CDR3 region: CASRPGGGVGVVYQPQHF. The CDR3 bases are TGTGCCAGCAGGCCTGGGGGGGGCGTGGGAGTAGTCTATCAGCCCCAGCATTTT. The chain couples TRBV27 to TRBJ1-5; D is possibly TRBD1 (6 bases). The CDR3 spans 18 residues. Germline assignment: CDR1 MNHEY and CDR2 SMNVEV (reference sequence). V lost 6 bases and J 5 bases, leaving 26 bases between the germline ends.

The chain couples TRBV5-8 to TRBJ2-3; maybe TRBD2 (6 bases). V was pared by 9 bases and J by 2 bases, with 10 bases between. Germline V lookup: CDR1 SGHTS, CDR2 YDEGEE. The CDR3 is 12 residues long. The CDR3 spells CATGGNTDTQYF. DNA for the CDR3: TGTGCCACAGGAGGGAACACAGATACGCAGTATTTT.

This clone has a single count. J is TRBJ2-2 and V is TRBV5-6; 9 nucleotides line up with TRBD1. Germline-derived CDR1 and CDR2 are SGHDT and YYEEEE. V shed 2 bases, J shed 0 bases, and the junction held 5 bases outside the gene matches. CDR3 length: 17 amino acids. CDR3 in DNA: TGTGCCAGCAGCTTTAGGACAGGGGCCTCGAACACCGGGGAGCTGTTTTTT. Translation gives CASSFRTGASNTGELFF.

About this clone: In the same sample, other DNA sequences code for this CDR3. The CDR3, as DNA: TGCAGTGCTAGTGGTGGCGGCTACACCTTC. Translated: CSASGGGYTF. The gene calls are TRBV20-1 and TRBJ1-2; no reliable D call. The V end lost 3 bases, the J end lost 8 bases, and 7 bases lay between the germline ends. The CDR3 has 10 residues. Per germline, CDR1 DFQATT and CDR2 SNEGSKA (reference sequence).

The V call is TRBV5-1, the J call TRBJ2-7; 7 positions match TRBD1. Trimming at V came to 0 bases and at J to 2 bases, leaving 14 bases not matched to a gene. This CDR3 comprises 18 residues. Per the germline V gene, CDR1 is SGHRS and CDR2 is YFSETQ. CDR3 loop: CASSLEGMRTGLTYEQYF. The CDR3 bases are TGCGCCAGCAGCTTGGAGGGGATGAGGACAGGTCTTACCTACGAGCAGTACTTC.

As concerns this clone: An end of the junction does not agree with germline; a read error may underlie this. This sequence joins TRBV7-7 and TRBJ2-5, with 10 bases identical to TRBD2. CDR1 and CDR2 (germline): SSHAT, FNYEAQ (reference sequence). There are 15 residues in the CDR3. CDR3 residues: CASSHRTSGQETQYF. CDR3 sequence (DNA): TGTGCTAGCAGCCATCGGACTAGCGGCCAAGAGACCCAGTACTTC. Variable domain in full (rest from reference TRBV7-7 and TRBJ2-5): GAGVSQSPRYKVTKRGQDVTLRCDPISSHATLYWYQQALGQGPEFLTYFNYEAQPDKSGLPSDRFSAERPEGSISTLTIQRTEQRDSAMYRCASSHRTSGQETQYFGPGTRLLVL.

V gene TRBV6-5 combines with J gene TRBJ2-7; TRBD2 matches 9 bases. The CDR3 is made up of 14 amino acids. Germline lookup yields CDR1 MNHEY and CDR2 SVGAGI. J gave up 3 bases and V 5 bases, and 5 bases lay outside the gene matches. The CDR3 DNA sequence: TGTGCCAGCAGTACCCGGACTAGCGACTACGAGCAGTACTTC. Protein product: CASSTRTSDYEQYF.

DNA of the CDR3: TGTGCCAGCAGCTTTAGGACAGGGGTTCTGGATGAGCAGTTCTTC. Amino acid sequence: CASSFRTGVLDEQFF. The chain joins TRBV5-6 to TRBJ2-1, with 9 bases that match TRBD1. In germline, CDR1 is SGHDT, CDR2 YYEEEE. The CDR3 is 15 residues long. V was pared by 2 bases and J by 8 bases, with 8 bases of the junction left unmatched.

V is TRBV10-1 and J is TRBJ1-1; tentatively, D is TRBD1 (5 bases). CDR1 is WNHNN, CDR2 SYGVQD, per germline (reference sequence). This CDR3 contains 14 residues. The ends were cut back, 4 bases at V and 3 bases at J, with 12 bases in the middle. Written as DNA, the CDR3 is TGCGCCAGCAGTGTCGGGGGAGAGGACACTGAAGCTTTCTTT. Amino acids: CASSVGGEDTEAFF.

This clone appeared a single time. The V call is TRBV7-2, the J call TRBJ2-7, with 7 positions matching TRBD1. Looked up from germline, CDR1 is SGHTA and CDR2 is FQGNSA. V lost 3 bases and J lost 2; bases outside the gene matches: 16. The CDR3 is 18 amino acids. CDR3 loop: CASSFLLRGRLFPYEQYF. The CDR3 DNA reads TGTGCCAGCAGCTTTCTTTTGAGGGGGCGCCTTTTCCCCTACGAGCAGTACTTC.

The chain recombines TRBV27 with TRBJ1-2; weak D call: TRBD1 (5 bases). CDR3 size: 13 residues. Trimming took 2 bases from V and 6 from J, leaving 10 bases between them. Per germline, CDR1 MNHEY and CDR2 SMNVEV (reference sequence). The CDR3 loop is CASSLKGADGYTF. As DNA, the CDR3 is TGTGCCAGCAGTTTAAAAGGGGCGGATGGCTACACCTTC.

The chain couples TRBV29-1 to TRBJ2-1, with D tentatively TRBD1 (6 bases). Trimming removed 8 bases from V and 2 bases from J, with 13 bases in between. The CDR3 consists of 13 residues. Germline V gives CDR1 SQVTM, CDR2 ANQGSEA. CDR3 protein: CSFRQAPYNEQFF. The CDR3 coding sequence is TGCAGCTTTAGACAGGCGCCCTACAATGAGCAGTTCTTC.

The J gene is TRBJ2-7, the V gene TRBV2; 7 bases fit TRBD1. The trim removed 6 bases at V and 0 bases at J, leaving 5 bases unmatched. This CDR3 is built from 14 residues. Per the germline V gene, CDR1 is SNHLY and CDR2 is FYNNEI. For the CDR3, the DNA is TGTGCCAGCAGCTACCGGGACAGCTCCTACGAGCAGTACTTC. The encoded protein is CASSYRDSSYEQYF.

The chain links TRBV14 to TRBJ2-7; 8 bases line up with TRBD2. V was clipped by 8 bases and J by 7 bases; unmatched bases: 10. Germline loops: CDR1 SGHDN, CDR2 FVKESK. This CDR3 is 13 amino acids long. Here the CDR3 DNA reads TGTGCCAGCGGGGGGACTAGGCTACGGGAGCAGTACTTC. Translating it yields CASGGTRLREQYF.

This clone was observed once. This sequence joins TRBV6-1 and TRBJ2-7, with 7 bases that match TRBD1. Unmatched junction bases numbered 10, after V lost 6 bases and J lost 2 bases. The CDR3 sequence is 15 residues long. Germline CDR1 reads MNHNS; CDR2 reads SASEGT. This CDR3 reads CASREPGTVPYEQYF. The CDR3 region has the DNA TGTGCCAGCAGGGAGCCCGGGACAGTGCCCTACGAGCAGTACTTC.

The chain recombines TRBV4-3 with TRBJ1-2, with TRBD1 matching over 9 bases. The CDR3 extends over 16 amino acids. J gave up 1 base and V 3 bases, and 6 bases lay outside the gene matches. CDR1 is LGHNA and CDR2 is YSLEER in the germline V gene. In DNA, the CDR3 is TGCGCCAGCAGCCAGGGAGACAGGGGGAGTAACTATGGCTACACCTTC. Translating gives CASSQGDRGSNYGYTF.

The chain joins TRBV4-3 to TRBJ2-4, with a possible D match to TRBD2 (6 bases). This CDR3 comprises 16 residues. V lost 4 bases and J 3 bases, leaving 16 bases between the germline ends. The germline V gene encodes CDR1 LGHNA and CDR2 YSLEER. The CDR3 protein is CASSPDYGTFKNIQYF. In DNA, the CDR3 is TGCGCCAGCAGCCCGGACTACGGAACCTTCAAAAACATTCAGTACTTC.

The V call is TRBV4-1, the J call TRBJ2-7; D might be TRBD2 (6 bases). The V end was cut by 1 base, the J end by 0 bases, with 13 bases between. CDR1 is MGHRA and CDR2 is YSYEKL in the germline V gene. There are 16 residues in the CDR3. CDR3 amino acids: CASSQGRGRPSYEQYF. The CDR3 DNA is TGCGCCAGCAGCCAAGGCCGGGGGAGGCCCTCCTACGAGCAGTACTTC.

The chain joins TRBV27 to TRBJ2-5, with TRBD2 identical over 7 bases. The CDR3 is 18 residues long. Germline V gene data show CDR1 as MNHEY and CDR2 as SMNVEV (reference sequence). V dropped 5 bases and J dropped 2; count of bases not matched to a gene: 17. The CDR3 coding sequence is TGTGCCAGCAGTACCCGCCCTACTAGCGACCCGTTACAAGAGACCCAGTACTTC. Translated, it gives CASSTRPTSDPLQETQYF.

This chain uses TRBV14 with TRBJ2-2, with 9 positions matching TRBD1. CDR3 length: 15 residues. The junction had 6 bases not matched to a gene; V was cut back by 3 bases and J by 7 bases. From germline, CDR1 is SGHDN and CDR2 FVKESK. The CDR3 DNA is TGTGCCAGCAGCCAGAGGGACAGGGTAGTCGGGGAGCTGTTTTTT. This translates into CASSQRDRVVGELFF. Filled out from reference TRBV14 and TRBJ2-2, the complete variable domain reads EAGVTQFPSHSVIEKGQTVTLRCDPISGHDNLYWYRRVMGKEIKFLLHFVKESKQDESGMPNNRFLAERTGGTYSTLKVQPAELEDSGVYFCASSQRDRVVGELFFGEGSRLTVL.

The V call is TRBV6-5, the J call TRBJ2-7; a weak D match, TRBD1 (6 bases). The CDR3 loop spans 14 amino acids. V was clipped by 6 bases and J by 3 bases, with 15 bases between them. Germline V CDR1 and CDR2: MNHEY, SVGAGI. The CDR3 DNA is TGTGCCAGCAGACCATGGGACAAGCACTACGAGCAGTACTTC. Translated, it gives CASRPWDKHYEQYF.